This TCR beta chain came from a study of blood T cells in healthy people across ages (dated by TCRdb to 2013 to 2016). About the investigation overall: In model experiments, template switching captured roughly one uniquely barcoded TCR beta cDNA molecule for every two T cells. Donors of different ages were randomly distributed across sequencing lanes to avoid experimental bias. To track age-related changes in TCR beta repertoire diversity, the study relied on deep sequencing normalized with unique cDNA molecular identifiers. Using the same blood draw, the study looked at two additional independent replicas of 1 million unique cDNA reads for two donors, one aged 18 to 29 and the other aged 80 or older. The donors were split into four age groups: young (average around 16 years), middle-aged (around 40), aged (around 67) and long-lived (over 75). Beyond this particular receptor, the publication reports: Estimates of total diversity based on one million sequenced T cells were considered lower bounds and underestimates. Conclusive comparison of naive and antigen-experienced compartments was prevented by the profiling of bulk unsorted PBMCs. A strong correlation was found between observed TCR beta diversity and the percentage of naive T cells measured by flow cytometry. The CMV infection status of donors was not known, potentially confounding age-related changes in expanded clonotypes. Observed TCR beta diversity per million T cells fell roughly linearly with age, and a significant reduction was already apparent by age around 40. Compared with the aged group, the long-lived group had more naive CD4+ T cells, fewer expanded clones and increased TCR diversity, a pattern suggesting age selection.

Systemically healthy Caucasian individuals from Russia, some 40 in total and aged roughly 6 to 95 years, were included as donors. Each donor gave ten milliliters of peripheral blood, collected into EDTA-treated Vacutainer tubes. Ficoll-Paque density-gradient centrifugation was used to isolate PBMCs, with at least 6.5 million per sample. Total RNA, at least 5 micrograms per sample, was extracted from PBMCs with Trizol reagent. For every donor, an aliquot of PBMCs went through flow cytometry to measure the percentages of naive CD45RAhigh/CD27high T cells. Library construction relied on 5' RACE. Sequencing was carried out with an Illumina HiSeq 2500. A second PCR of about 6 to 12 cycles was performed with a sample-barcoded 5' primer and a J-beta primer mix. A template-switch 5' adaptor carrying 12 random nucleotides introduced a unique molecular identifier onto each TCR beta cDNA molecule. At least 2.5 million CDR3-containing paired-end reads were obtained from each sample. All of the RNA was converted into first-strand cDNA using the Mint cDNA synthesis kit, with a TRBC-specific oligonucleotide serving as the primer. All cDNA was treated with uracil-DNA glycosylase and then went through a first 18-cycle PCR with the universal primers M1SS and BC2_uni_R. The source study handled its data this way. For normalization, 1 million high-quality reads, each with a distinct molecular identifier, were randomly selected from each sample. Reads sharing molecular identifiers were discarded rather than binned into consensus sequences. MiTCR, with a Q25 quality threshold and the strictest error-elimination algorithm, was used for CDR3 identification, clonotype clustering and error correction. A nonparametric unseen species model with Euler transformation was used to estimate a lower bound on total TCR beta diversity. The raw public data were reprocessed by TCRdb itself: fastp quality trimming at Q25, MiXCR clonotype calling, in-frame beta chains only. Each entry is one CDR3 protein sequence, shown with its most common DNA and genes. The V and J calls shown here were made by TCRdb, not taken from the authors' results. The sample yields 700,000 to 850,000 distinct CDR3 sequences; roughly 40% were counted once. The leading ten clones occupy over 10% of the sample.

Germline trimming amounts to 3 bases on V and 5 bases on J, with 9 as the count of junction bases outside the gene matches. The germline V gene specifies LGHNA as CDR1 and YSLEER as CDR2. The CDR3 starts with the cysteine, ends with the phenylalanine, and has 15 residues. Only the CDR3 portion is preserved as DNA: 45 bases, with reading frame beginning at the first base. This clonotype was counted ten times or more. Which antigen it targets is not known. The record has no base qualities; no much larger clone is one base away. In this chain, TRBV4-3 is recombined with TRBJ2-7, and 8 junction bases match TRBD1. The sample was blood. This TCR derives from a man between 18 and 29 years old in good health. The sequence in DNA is TGCGCCAGCAGCCATAAGACAGGGGTGATGCACGAGCAGTACTTC. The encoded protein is CASSHKTGVMHEQYF.